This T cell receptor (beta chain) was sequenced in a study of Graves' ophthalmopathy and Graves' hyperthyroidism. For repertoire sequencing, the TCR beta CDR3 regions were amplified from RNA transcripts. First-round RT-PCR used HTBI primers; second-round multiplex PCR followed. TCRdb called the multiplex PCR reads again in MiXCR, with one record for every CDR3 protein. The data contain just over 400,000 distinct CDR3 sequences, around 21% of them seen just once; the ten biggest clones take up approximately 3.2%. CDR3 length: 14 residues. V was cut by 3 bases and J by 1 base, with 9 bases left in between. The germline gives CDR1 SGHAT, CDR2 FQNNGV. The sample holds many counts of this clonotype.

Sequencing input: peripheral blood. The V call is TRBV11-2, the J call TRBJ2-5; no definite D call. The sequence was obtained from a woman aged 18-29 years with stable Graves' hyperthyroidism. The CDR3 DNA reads TGTGCCAGCAGCTTGGAACCGGCCCAAGAGACCCAGTACTTC. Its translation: CASSLEPAQETQYF.